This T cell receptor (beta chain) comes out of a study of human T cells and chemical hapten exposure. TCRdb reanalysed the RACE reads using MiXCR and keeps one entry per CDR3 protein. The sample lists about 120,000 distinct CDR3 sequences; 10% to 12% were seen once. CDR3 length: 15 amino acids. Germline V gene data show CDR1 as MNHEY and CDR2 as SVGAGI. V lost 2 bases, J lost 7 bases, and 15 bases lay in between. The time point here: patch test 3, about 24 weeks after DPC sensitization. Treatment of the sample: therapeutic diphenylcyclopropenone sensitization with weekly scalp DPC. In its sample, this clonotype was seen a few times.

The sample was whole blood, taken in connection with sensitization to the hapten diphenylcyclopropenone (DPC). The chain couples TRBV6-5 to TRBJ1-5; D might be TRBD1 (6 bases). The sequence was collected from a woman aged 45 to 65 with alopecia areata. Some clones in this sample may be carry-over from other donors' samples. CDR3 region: CASSYGGQTGQPQHF. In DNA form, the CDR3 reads TGTGCCAGCAGTTACGGGGGACAAACAGGACAGCCCCAGCATTTT.